The present T cell receptor (beta chain) was sequenced within a study of tumour-infiltrating T cells in Burkitt lymphoma. About the research overall: Overall and progression-free survival were predicted by productive clonality.

The protocol was immunoSEQ multiplex PCR, while the TCRdb copy is restricted to in-frame clones and leaves out a portion. This sample has more than 1,500 clones; less than 20% occur once, and the top ten carry approximately 11%. The length of the CDR3 is 14 residues. V was pared by 2 bases and J by 6 bases, with 12 bases between. The germline V gene has CDR1 SGHNT and CDR2 YYREEE (reference sequence). The TCR was taken from a human donor with diffuse large B-cell lymphoma. Sequenced input: tumor tissue. V usage is TRBV5-4 and J usage is TRBJ2-1; D might be TRBD1 (5 bases). CDR3 amino acids: CASSFPMDINEQFF. CDR3 DNA: TGTGCCAGCAGCTTCCCCATGGACATCAATGAGCAGTTCTTC.